Shown below are 5 T cell receptor beta chains from a single sample sequenced in a study of blood T cell repertoires in COVID-19. Sequencing was performed with immunoSEQ multiplex PCR; in TCRdb, only in-frame clones are kept and a portion is missing. The profile shows a few hundred thousand clones, around 88% of them singletons. The sample comprised peripheral blood. These receptor sequences come from a woman between 50 and 59 years old with COVID-19, enrolled during active disease.

The genes are TRBV19 and TRBJ2-4; perhaps TRBD1 as D (6 bases). The germline V gene has CDR1 LNHDA and CDR2 SQIVND (reference sequence). Trimming took 10 bases from V and 6 from J, leaving 10 bases between them. The CDR3 has 11 residues. The CDR3 DNA is TGTGCCACCGGACAGAGAAACATTCAGTACTTC. This gives the protein CATGQRNIQYF.

The rearrangement joins TRBV19 to TRBJ2-3, with TRBD2 matching 7 bases. Trimming removed 5 bases from V and 9 bases from J; junction bases left unmatched: 5. The CDR3 is 12 amino acids. CDR1 and CDR2 from the germline V gene are LNHDA and SQIVND (reference sequence). Here the CDR3 reads CASSSGLGTQYF. Written as DNA, the CDR3 is TGTGCCAGTAGTTCTGGACTAGGAACGCAGTATTTT.

The chain uses TRBV30 and TRBJ1-1; no definite D call. The V end lost 4 bases, the J end lost 7 bases, and 7 bases lay between the germline ends. Germline assignment: CDR1 GTSNPN and CDR2 SVGIG (reference sequence). The CDR3 covers 10 residues. The CDR3 region is CAWTSVEAFF. The CDR3 DNA sequence: TGTGCCTGGACTTCAGTTGAAGCTTTCTTT.

The chain carries TRBV12-5 and TRBJ1-5; unclear D gene. Germline-derived CDR1 and CDR2 are LGHNT and FRNRAP. Between the trimmed V and J ends, which lost 0 bases and 0 bases, there was a span of 12 bases. The CDR3 length is 17 residues. The CDR3 is CASGLVLGQHSNQPQHF. In nucleotides, the CDR3 is TGTGCTAGTGGTTTGGTACTTGGGCAGCATAGCAATCAGCCCCAGCATTTT.

The chain couples TRBV9 to TRBJ2-7; D is perhaps TRBD1 (5 bases). Germline CDR1 reads SGDLS; CDR2 reads YYNGEE. This CDR3 region has 11 residues. V shed 7 bases and J shed 3 bases, with 8 bases lying between them. The chain's CDR3 is CASGRGYEQYF. As DNA, the CDR3 is TGTGCCAGCGGTAGGGGCTACGAGCAGTACTTC.